This paragraph reports one T cell receptor (beta chain). Its antigen is unknown. Participants had chemo-refractory metastatic non-small-cell lung cancer and were treated with focal radiation plus ipilimumab CTLA-4 blockade. The sample is drawn from a study of radiotherapy plus CTLA-4 blockade in lung cancer. At the level of the study: Among enrolled patients, roughly 20% responded and 30% to 40% achieved disease control. Findings and limits, study-wide: The study found tumor-derived TCR clones expanded in blood after radiotherapy plus ipilimumab.

CDR3 length: 16 residues. J was trimmed by 5 bases and V by 6 bases; bases with no gene match: 13. Per germline, CDR1 MDHEN and CDR2 SYDVKM. The method was immunoSEQ multiplex PCR; TCRdb's version includes in-frame clones alone and lacks a portion of them. The sample shows around 37,000 clones, around 75% of them seen only once. The starting material was peripheral blood, obtained from a patient treated with radiotherapy plus ipilimumab. The clonotype comes from a human donor with non-small cell lung cancer that progressed on radiotherapy plus ipilimumab. The chain has TRBV28 and TRBJ2-1; 7 bases fit TRBD2. CDR3 sequence (DNA): TGTGCCAGCAGACCCACTAGCGCCCTAGGGGACAATGAGCAGTTCTTC. Protein product: CASRPTSALGDNEQFF.